The 14 T cell receptor beta chains listed next were all sequenced from one sample in a study of blood T cell repertoires in COVID-19. The method was immunoSEQ multiplex PCR; TCRdb's version includes in-frame clones alone and lacks a portion of them. The sample yields more than 50,000 clones, 75% to 95% seen once. Sequenced material: peripheral blood. The receptors come from a human donor with active COVID-19. The donor label of this sample is uncertain.

CDR3 amino acids: CASSSPGHPEAFF. The CDR3 DNA is TGTGCCAGCAGTTCGCCCGGACATCCTGAAGCTTTCTTT. The chain couples TRBV6-5 to TRBJ1-1; a possible D gene is TRBD1 (5 bases). CDR3 length equals 13 residues. The ends were cut back, 4 bases at V and 6 bases at J, with 12 bases in the middle. In germline, CDR1 is MNHEY, CDR2 SVGAGI.

This clone was recorded once. The chain employs TRBV5-1 and TRBJ1-1, with 8 bases that match TRBD1. This CDR3 has 15 residues. Germline CDR1 SGHRS, CDR2 YFSETQ. The V gene end was trimmed by 7 bases and the J gene end by 0 bases; junction bases not matched to a gene: 8. In DNA form, the CDR3 reads TGCGCCAGCTCCACAGGGGGAACCCTGAACACTGAAGCTTTCTTT. Its protein product is CASSTGGTLNTEAFF.

The chain has TRBV10-2 and TRBJ1-3; 7 nucleotides align to TRBD1. This CDR3 contains 14 residues. V trimming: 0 bases; J trimming: 4 bases; junction bases outside the gene matches: 0. The germline V gene encodes CDR1 WSHSY and CDR2 SAAADI. The CDR3 nucleotides read TGCGCCAGCAGTGAGTCGACAGGGGGAAACACCATATATTTT. It translates to CASSESTGGNTIYF.

The chain employs TRBV25-1 and TRBJ1-4, with a weak D call TRBD1 (5 bases). CDR1 MGHDK and CDR2 SYGVNS come from the germline V gene. The CDR3 is 14 amino acids. V lost 7 bases, J lost 4 bases, and 13 bases lay in between. The CDR3 sequence: CASTEGQGNEKLFF. In DNA, the CDR3 is TGTGCCAGCACCGAAGGGCAGGGTAATGAAAAACTGTTTTTT.

This chain uses TRBV4-2 with TRBJ1-3; D remains ambiguous. Trimming removed 0 bases from V and 0 bases from J, with 9 bases in between. Germline V lookup: CDR1 LGHNA, CDR2 YNFKEQ. This CDR3 has 16 residues. The CDR3: CASSQEQSYSGNTIYF. In DNA, the CDR3 is TGTGCCAGCAGCCAAGAACAGTCATACTCTGGAAACACCATATATTTT.

The rearrangement uses TRBV2 and TRBJ1-1, with 9 positions matching TRBD1. CDR1 is SNHLY and CDR2 is FYNNEI in the germline V gene. Unmatched junction bases numbered 2, after V lost 4 bases and J lost 8 bases. This CDR3 contains 12 residues. Here the CDR3 reads CASSGDRDEAFF. CDR3 nucleotide sequence: TGTGCCAGCAGTGGGGACAGGGACGAAGCTTTCTTT.

J is TRBJ2-1 and V is TRBV6-4, with TRBD1 matching over 10 bases. Germline loops: CDR1 MRHNA, CDR2 SNTAGT. This CDR3 contains 15 residues. J lost 5 bases, V lost 5 bases, and 6 bases had no gene match. The chain's CDR3 is CASSSGTGEHNEQFF. The CDR3 DNA is TGTGCCAGCAGTAGCGGGACAGGGGAACACAATGAGCAGTTCTTC.

This chain uses TRBV29-1 with TRBJ2-1, with 13 bases aligning to TRBD2. Germline lookup yields CDR1 SQVTM and CDR2 ANQGSEA. The CDR3 is made up of 15 amino acids. Losses at the gene ends were 6 bases for V and 8 bases for J; bases not matched to a gene: 10. CDR3 protein: CSVLLAGGPSDEQFF. CDR3 nucleotides: TGCAGCGTCCTACTAGCGGGAGGGCCAAGCGATGAGCAGTTCTTC.

V is TRBV27 and J is TRBJ1-1; D is unclear. The germline CDR1 and CDR2 sequences are MNHEY and SMNVEV (reference sequence). V lost 0 bases and J lost 4, with 6 bases in between. The CDR3 is made up of 13 amino acids. The CDR3 reads CASSLSASTEAFF. In DNA, the CDR3 is TGTGCCAGCAGTTTATCGGCTAGCACTGAAGCTTTCTTT.

This rearrangement joins TRBV12-3 or TRBV12-4 to TRBJ2-2; D call uncertain. This CDR3 is built from 13 residues. With 2 bases removed from V and 5 bases from J, the gap between germline ends came to 6 bases. In DNA, the CDR3 is TGTGCCAGCAGTTTAACGAGTACCGGGGAGCTGTTTTTT. It translates to CASSLTSTGELFF.

The genes are TRBV11-2 and TRBJ1-1; D possibly corresponds to TRBD1 (6 bases). CDR3 length: 14 residues. Germline CDR1 SGHAT, CDR2 FQNNGV. Trimming shortened V by 1 base and J by 10 bases, and 16 bases separated the two germline ends. The CDR3 DNA reads TGTGCCAGCAGCTTAGGGTCGGGACACCGTTTAGCTTTCTTT. The encoded protein is CASSLGSGHRLAFF.

The CDR3 coding sequence is TGTGCCACCATGCCGGGGGGCCGCGAAAAACTGTTTTTT. This translates into CATMPGGREKLFF. This rearrangement joins TRBV7-9 to TRBJ1-4; possibly TRBD1 for D (6 bases). From germline, CDR1 is SEHNR and CDR2 FQNEAQ (reference sequence). This CDR3 is built from 13 residues. The V gene lost 10 bases and the J gene lost 8 bases, with 17 bases spanning the gap.

The chain couples TRBV7-3 to TRBJ2-1, with D unclear. Germline V gene sequence: CDR1 SGHTA, CDR2 FQGTGA. Trimming stripped 2 bases from V and 6 bases from J, with 11 bases between. This CDR3 has 14 amino acids. CDR3 sequence reads: CASSLLPGGNEQFF. CDR3 DNA: TGTGCCAGCAGCTTACTACCCGGTGGCAATGAGCAGTTCTTC.

The chain joins TRBV6-1 to TRBJ2-7; D gene ambiguous. Per germline, CDR1 MNHNS and CDR2 SASEGT. V lost 0 bases and J lost 3, with 12 bases in between. This CDR3 region has 15 residues. CDR3 in amino acids: CASSEAPSLVYEQYF. As DNA, the CDR3 is TGTGCCAGCAGTGAAGCCCCTTCGCTAGTCTACGAGCAGTACTTC.